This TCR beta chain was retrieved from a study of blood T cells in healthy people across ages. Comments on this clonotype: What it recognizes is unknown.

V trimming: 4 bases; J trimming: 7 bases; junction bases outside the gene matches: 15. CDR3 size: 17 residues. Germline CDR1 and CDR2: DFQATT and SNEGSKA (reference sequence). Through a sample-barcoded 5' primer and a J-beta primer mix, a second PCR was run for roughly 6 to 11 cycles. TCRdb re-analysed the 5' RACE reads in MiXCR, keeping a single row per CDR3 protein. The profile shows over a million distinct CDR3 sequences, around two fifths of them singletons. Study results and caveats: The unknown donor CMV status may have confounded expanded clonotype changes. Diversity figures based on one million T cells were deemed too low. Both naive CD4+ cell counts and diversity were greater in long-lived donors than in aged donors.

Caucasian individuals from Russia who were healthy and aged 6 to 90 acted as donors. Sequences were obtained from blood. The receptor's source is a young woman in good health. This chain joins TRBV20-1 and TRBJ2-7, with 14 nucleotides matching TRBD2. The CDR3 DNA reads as TGCAGTGCTACCACTGGACTAGCGGGAGGCCTTTCGGGGGAGCAGTACTTC. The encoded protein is CSATTGLAGGLSGEQYF.